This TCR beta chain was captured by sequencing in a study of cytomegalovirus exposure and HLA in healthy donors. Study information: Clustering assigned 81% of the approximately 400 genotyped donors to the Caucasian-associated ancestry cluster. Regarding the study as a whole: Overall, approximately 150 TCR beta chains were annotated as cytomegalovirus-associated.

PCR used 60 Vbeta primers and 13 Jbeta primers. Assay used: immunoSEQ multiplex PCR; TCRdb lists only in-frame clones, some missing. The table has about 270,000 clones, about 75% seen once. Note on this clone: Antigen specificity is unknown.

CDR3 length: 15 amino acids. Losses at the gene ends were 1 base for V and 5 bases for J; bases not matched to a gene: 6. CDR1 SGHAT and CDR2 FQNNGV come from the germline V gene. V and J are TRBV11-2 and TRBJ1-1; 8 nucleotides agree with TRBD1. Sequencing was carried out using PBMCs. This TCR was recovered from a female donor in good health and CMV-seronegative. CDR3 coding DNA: TGTGCCAGCAGCTTAGGCAGGGGGCGCGGGACTGAAGCTTTCTTT. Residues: CASSLGRGRGTEAFF.